Following are 9 T cell receptor beta chains from one sample sequenced in a study of immune evolution from preneoplasia to lung adenocarcinoma. Measured with immunoSEQ multiplex PCR; TCRdb has only the in-frame clones, and not every one. The repertoire consists of 5,000 to 6,000 clones, with around four fifths occurring once and the leading ten covering approximately 11%. Sample: FFPE minimally invasive lung adenocarcinoma tissue. The receptors derive from a person aged 60 to 80 with lung adenocarcinoma.

This chain links TRBV7-6 with TRBJ1-4, with 9 bases fitting TRBD1. The J segment lost 4 bases and the V segment lost 1 base, leaving 4 bases of the junction unmatched. This CDR3 contains 16 residues. Germline CDR1 is SGHVS and CDR2 is FNYEAQ. The CDR3 loop reads CASSLGGTGSNEKLFF. CDR3 in DNA: TGTGCCAGCAGCTTAGGAGGGACAGGGAGTAATGAAAAACTGTTTTTT.

The V gene is TRBV30, the J gene TRBJ1-2; no definite D call. CDR1 and CDR2 (germline): GTSNPN, SVGIG (reference sequence). The CDR3 is 13 residues long. V was shortened by 0 bases and J by 8 bases, with 13 bases between the two germline ends. CDR3 DNA sequence: TGTGCCTGGAGTGTACCGGGTCTTAGAGGCTACACCTTC. Residues: CAWSVPGLRGYTF.

V is TRBV27 and J is TRBJ2-1; 13 bases line up with TRBD2. V was pared by 7 bases and J by 8 bases, with 5 bases of the junction left unmatched. Per germline, CDR1 MNHEY and CDR2 SMNVEV (reference sequence). There are 14 residues in the CDR3. CDR3 region: CASTRTSGSDEQFF. CDR3 DNA sequence: TGTGCCAGCACTCGGACTAGCGGGAGTGATGAGCAGTTCTTC.

This clone has a single count. CDR3 coding DNA: TGTGCCAGCAGCTTATCAAAGGATTCTGGAAACACCATATATTTT. It yields the protein CASSLSKDSGNTIYF. The V gene is TRBV7-9, the J gene TRBJ1-3; D unclear. This CDR3 spans 15 amino acids. Germline V gene sequence: CDR1 SEHNR, CDR2 FQNEAQ (reference sequence). Trimming removed 2 bases from V and 1 base from J, with 9 bases in between.

The V gene is TRBV15, the J gene TRBJ2-7; 11 bases line up with TRBD2. V trimming: 5 bases; J trimming: 3 bases; junction bases outside the gene matches: 6. The CDR3 extends over 15 amino acids. Germline CDR1 LNHNV, CDR2 YYDKDF (reference sequence). The CDR3 DNA is TGTGCCACCAGCCTTACTAGCGGGGGCCTCTACGAGCAGTACTTC. It specifies CATSLTSGGLYEQYF.

In this sample, this clone turned up a few times. The rearrangement links TRBV4-3 to TRBJ2-3; a possible D gene is TRBD2 (5 bases). The length of the CDR3 is 16 residues. The V end was cut by 1 base, the J end by 3 bases, with 14 bases between. CDR1 LGHNA and CDR2 YSLEER come from the germline V gene. The CDR3: CASSQVLVGVTDTQYF. CDR3 DNA: TGCGCCAGCAGCCAAGTGCTTGTGGGAGTAACAGATACGCAGTATTTT.

This chain connects TRBV5-4 to TRBJ2-7; perhaps TRBD2 as D (5 bases). Germline assignment: CDR1 SGHNT and CDR2 YYREEE (reference sequence). V dropped 2 bases and J dropped 2 bases, with 11 bases sitting between them. The CDR3 sequence is 14 residues long. CDR3 sequence (DNA): TGTGCCAGCAGCTTTCGAGGGCTGGCCTACGAGCAGTACTTC. It codes for CASSFRGLAYEQYF.

This chain connects TRBV5-6 to TRBJ2-3, with 8 bases that match TRBD2. Germline V CDR1 and CDR2: SGHDT, YYEEEE. Unmatched junction bases numbered 2, after V lost 0 bases and J lost 5 bases. CDR3 length: 14 amino acids. CDR3 sequence (DNA): TGTGCCAGCAGCTTGGGGCTAGCGGGAGATACGCAGTATTTT. Amino acids: CASSLGLAGDTQYF.

This sequence joins TRBV11-2 and TRBJ2-7; D unresolved. The germline CDR1 and CDR2 sequences are SGHAT and FQNNGV. The CDR3 spans 13 residues. Trimming left V 1 base short and J 3 bases short, with 7 bases between. The CDR3 DNA is TGTGCCAGCAGCTTAGTGGAGTACTACGAGCAGTACTTC. It specifies CASSLVEYYEQYF.